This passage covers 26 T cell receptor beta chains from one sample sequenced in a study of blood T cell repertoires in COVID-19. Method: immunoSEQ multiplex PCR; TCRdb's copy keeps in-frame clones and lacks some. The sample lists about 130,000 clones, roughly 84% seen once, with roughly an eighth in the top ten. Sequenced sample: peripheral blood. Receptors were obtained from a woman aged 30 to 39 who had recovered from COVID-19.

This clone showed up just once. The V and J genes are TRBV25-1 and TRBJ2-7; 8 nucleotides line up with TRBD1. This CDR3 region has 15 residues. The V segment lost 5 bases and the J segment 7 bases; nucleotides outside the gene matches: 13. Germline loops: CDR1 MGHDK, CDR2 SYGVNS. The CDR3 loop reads CASSPRDRKVGEQYF. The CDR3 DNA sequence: TGTGCCAGCAGTCCCCGGGACAGGAAGGTTGGAGAGCAGTACTTC.

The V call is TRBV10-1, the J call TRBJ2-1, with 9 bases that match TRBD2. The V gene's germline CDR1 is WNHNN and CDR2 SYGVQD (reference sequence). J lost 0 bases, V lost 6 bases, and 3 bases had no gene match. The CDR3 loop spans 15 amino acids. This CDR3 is CASSVAGVSYNEQFF. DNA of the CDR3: TGCGCCAGCAGCGTAGCGGGAGTCTCCTACAATGAGCAGTTCTTC.

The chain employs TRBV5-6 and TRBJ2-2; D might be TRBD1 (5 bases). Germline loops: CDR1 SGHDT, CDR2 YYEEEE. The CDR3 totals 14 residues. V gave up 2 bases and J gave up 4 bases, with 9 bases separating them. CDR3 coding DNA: TGTGCCAGCAGCTTTATAGGGGCCACCGGGGAGCTGTTTTTT. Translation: CASSFIGATGELFF.

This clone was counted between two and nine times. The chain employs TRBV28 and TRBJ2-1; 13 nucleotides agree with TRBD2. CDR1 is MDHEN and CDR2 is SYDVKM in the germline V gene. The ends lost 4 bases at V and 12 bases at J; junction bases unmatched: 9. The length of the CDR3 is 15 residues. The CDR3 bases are TGTGCCAGCAGTTCCACCGGGACTAGCGGGATCTGGCAGTTCTTC. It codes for CASSSTGTSGIWQFF.

CDR3 sequence: CASSSRQSSYNEQFF. In DNA form, the CDR3 reads TGTGCCAGCAGCTCCCGACAGAGCTCCTACAATGAGCAGTTCTTC. The rearrangement uses TRBV5-4 and TRBJ2-1, with D possibly matching TRBD1 (5 bases). The ends were cut back, 3 bases at V and 0 bases at J, with 10 bases in the middle. Germline assignment: CDR1 SGHNT and CDR2 YYREEE (reference sequence). This CDR3 has 15 residues.

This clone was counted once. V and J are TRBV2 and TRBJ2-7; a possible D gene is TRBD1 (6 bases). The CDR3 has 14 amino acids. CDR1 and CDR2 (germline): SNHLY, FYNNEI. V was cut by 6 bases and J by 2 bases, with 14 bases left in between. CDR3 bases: TGTGCCAGCAGGCCCAGGGACAAAACCTACGAGCAGTACTTC. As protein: CASRPRDKTYEQYF.

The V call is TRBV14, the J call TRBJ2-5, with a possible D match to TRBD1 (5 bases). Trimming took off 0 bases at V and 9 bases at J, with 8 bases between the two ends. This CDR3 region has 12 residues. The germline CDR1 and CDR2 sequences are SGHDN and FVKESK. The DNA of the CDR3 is TGTGCCAGCAGCCAAGATTTAGGGGCCCAGTACTTC. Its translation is CASSQDLGAQYF.

This chain's CDR3 is CASSLGQATYEQYF. The CDR3 coding sequence is TGTGCCAGCAGCTTGGGGCAGGCCACCTACGAGCAGTACTTC. The chain uses TRBV5-6 and TRBJ2-7; no clear D gene. CDR1 and CDR2 from the germline V gene are SGHDT and YYEEEE. The length of the CDR3 is 14 residues. Between the trimmed V and J ends, which lost 0 bases and 2 bases, there was a span of 9 bases.

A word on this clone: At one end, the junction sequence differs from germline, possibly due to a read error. CDR3 nucleotides: TGTGCTAGCAGCATGACAGTCACCTCTAGCGAGCAGTACTTC. Protein sequence: CASSMTVTSSEQYF. The rearrangement joins TRBV7-7 to TRBJ2-7; D possibly corresponds to TRBD1 (5 bases). There are 14 residues in the CDR3. Germline assignment: CDR1 SSHAT and CDR2 FNYEAQ (reference sequence).

The CDR3 loop reads CAISEAEGQGHKNIQYF. The CDR3 bases are TGTGCCATCAGTGAGGCCGAGGGACAGGGACACAAAAACATTCAGTACTTC. The V gene is TRBV10-3, the J gene TRBJ2-4; 9 bases fit TRBD1. V was pared by 2 bases and J by 3 bases, with 8 bases of the junction left unmatched. Germline CDR1 ENHRY, CDR2 SYGVKD. CDR3 length: 17 residues.

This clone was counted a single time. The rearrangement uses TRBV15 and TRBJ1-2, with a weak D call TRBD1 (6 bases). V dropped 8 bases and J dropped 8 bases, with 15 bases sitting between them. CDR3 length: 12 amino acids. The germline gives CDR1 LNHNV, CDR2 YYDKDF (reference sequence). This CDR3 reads CATADWGGGYTF. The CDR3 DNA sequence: TGTGCCACCGCGGATTGGGGGGGCGGCTACACCTTC. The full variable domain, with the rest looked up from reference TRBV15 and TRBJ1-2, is DAMVIQNPRYQVTQFGKPVTLSCSQTLNHNVMYWYQQKSSQAPKLLFHYYDKDFNNEADTPDNFQSRRPNTSFCFLDIRSPGLGDTAMYLCATADWGGGYTFGSGTRLTVV.

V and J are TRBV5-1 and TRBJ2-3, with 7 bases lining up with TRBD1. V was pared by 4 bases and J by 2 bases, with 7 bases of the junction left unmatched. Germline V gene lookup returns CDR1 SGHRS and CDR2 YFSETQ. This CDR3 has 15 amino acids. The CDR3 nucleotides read TGCGCCAGCAGCACTTCGGGACAGAACACAGATACGCAGTATTTT. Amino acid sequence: CASSTSGQNTDTQYF. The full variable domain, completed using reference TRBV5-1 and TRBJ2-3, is KAGVTQTPRYLIKTRGQQVTLSCSPISGHRSVSWYQQTPGQGLQFLFEYFSETQRNKGNFPGRFSGRQFSNSRSEMNVSTLELGDSALYLCASSTSGQNTDTQYFGPGTRLTVL.

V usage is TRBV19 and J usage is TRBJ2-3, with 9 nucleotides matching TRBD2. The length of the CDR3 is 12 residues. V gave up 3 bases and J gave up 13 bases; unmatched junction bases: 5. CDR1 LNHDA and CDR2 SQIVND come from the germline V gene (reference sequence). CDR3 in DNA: TGTGCCAGTAGTATTGCGGGGGGGCGTGAGTATTTT. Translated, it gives CASSIAGGREYF.

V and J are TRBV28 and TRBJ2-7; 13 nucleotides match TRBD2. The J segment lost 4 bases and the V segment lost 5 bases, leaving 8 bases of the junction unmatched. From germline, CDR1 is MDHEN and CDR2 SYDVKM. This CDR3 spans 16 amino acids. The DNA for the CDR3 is TGTGCCAGCAGTCCGAGGACTAGCGGGAGTAGATACGAGCAGTACTTC. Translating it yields CASSPRTSGSRYEQYF.

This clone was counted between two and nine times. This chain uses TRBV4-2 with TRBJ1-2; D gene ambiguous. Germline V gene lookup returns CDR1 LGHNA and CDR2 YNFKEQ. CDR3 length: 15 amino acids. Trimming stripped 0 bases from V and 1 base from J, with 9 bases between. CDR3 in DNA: TGTGCCAGCAGCCAAGAGAGCATTAATAACTATGGCTACACCTTC. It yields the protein CASSQESINNYGYTF.

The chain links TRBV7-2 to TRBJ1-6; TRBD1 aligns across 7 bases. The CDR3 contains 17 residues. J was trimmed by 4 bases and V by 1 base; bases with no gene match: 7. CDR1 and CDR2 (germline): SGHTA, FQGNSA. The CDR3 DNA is TGTGCCAGCAGCTTAGTTGGACAGGTCCCGTATAATTCACCCCTCCACTTT. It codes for CASSLVGQVPYNSPLHF.

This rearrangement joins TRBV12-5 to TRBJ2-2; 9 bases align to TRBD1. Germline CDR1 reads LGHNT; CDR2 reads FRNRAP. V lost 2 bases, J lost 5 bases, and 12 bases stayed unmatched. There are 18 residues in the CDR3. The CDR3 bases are TGTGCTAGTGGTTTGTTAAGGACAGGGGAGGATATAACCGGGGAGCTGTTTTTT. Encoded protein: CASGLLRTGEDITGELFF.

The DNA for the CDR3 is TGTGCCAGCAGTTACGCCCTAGCGGGAGGTTTCAATGAGCAGTTCTTC. Protein: CASSYALAGGFNEQFF. The chain employs TRBV6-2 or TRBV6-3 and TRBJ2-1; 11 nucleotides agree with TRBD2. The CDR3 covers 16 residues. Germline CDR1 is MNHEY and CDR2 is SVGEGT. Trimming at V came to 2 bases and at J to 6 bases, leaving 6 bases not matched to a gene.

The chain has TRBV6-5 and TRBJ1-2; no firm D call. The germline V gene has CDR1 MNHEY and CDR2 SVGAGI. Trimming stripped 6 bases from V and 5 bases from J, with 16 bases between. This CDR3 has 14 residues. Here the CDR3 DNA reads TGTGCCAGCAGAGCCCGCATCGGCGGATATGGCTACACCTTC. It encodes CASRARIGGYGYTF.

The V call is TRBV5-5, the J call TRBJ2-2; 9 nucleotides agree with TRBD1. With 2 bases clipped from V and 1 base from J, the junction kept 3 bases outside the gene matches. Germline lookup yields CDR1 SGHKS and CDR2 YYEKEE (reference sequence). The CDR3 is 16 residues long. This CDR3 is CASSFKDRGNTGELFF. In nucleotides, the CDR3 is TGTGCCAGCAGCTTTAAGGACAGGGGGAACACCGGGGAGCTGTTTTTT. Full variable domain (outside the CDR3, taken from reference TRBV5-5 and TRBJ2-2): DAGVTQSPTHLIKTRGQQVTLRCSPISGHKSVSWYQQVLGQGPQFIFQYYEKEERGRGNFPDRFSARQFPNYSSELNVNALLLGDSALYLCASSFKDRGNTGELFFGEGSRLTVL.

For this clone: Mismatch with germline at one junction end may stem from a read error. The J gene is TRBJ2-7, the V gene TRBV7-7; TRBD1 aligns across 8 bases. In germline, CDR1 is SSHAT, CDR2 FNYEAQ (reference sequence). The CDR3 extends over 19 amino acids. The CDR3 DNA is TGTGCTAGCAGCTTAGGTTGTCGGGTTTCAAGGACAGGGATCTACGAGCAGTACTTC. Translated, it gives CASSLGCRVSRTGIYEQYF.

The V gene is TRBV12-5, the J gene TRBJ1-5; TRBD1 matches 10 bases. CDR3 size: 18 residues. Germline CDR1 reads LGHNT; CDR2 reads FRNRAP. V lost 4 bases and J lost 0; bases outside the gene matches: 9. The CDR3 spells CASGSLPGQGPSNQPQHF. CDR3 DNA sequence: TGTGCTAGTGGTTCGTTGCCGGGACAGGGGCCTAGCAATCAGCCCCAGCATTTT.

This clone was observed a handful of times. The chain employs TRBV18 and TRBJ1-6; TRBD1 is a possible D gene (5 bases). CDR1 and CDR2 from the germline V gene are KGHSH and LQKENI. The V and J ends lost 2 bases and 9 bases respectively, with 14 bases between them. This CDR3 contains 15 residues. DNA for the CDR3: TGTGCCAGCTCACCAGTGGGGGGTGAGGGTTCACCCCTCCACTTT. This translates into CASSPVGGEGSPLHF.

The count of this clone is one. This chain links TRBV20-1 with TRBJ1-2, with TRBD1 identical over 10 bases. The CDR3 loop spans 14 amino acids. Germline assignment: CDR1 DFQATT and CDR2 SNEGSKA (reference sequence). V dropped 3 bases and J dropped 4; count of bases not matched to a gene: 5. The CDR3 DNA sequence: TGCAGTGCTAGTGCCGGGACAGGGGCCTATGGCTACACCTTC. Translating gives CSASAGTGAYGYTF.

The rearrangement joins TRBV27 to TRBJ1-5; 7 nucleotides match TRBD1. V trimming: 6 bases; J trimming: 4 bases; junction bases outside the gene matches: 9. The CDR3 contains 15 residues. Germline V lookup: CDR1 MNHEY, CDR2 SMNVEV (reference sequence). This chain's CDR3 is CASRDRALGNQPQHF. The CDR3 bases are TGTGCCAGCAGAGACAGGGCTCTAGGGAATCAGCCCCAGCATTTT.

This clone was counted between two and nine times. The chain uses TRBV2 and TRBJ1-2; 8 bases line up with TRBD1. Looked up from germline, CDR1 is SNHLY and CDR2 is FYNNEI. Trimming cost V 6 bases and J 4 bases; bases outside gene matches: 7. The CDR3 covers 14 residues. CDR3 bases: TGTGCCAGCAGATTGGACAGGGCCTCCTATGGCTACACCTTC. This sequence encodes CASRLDRASYGYTF.